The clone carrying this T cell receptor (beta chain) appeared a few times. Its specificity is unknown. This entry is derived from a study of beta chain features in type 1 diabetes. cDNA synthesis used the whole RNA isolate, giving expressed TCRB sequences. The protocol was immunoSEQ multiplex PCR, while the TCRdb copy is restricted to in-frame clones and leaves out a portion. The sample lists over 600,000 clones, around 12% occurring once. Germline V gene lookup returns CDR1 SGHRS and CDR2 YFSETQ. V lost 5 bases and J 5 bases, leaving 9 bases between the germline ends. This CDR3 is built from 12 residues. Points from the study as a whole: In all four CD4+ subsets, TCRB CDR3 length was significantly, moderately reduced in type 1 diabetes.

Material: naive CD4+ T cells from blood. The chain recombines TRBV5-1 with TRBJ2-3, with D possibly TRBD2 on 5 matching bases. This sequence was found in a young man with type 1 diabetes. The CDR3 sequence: CASSLAIDTQYF. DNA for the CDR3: TGCGCCAGCAGTTTAGCGATAGATACGCAGTATTTT.